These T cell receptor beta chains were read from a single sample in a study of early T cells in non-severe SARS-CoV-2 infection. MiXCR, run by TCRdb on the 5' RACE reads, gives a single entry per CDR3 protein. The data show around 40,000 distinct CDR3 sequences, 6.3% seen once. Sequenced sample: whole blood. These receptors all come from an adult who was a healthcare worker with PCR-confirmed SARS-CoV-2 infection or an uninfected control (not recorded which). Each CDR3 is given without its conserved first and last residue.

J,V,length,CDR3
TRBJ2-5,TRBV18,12,ASSPFQAEETQY
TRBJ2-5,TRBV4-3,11,ASSQELGETQY
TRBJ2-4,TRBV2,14,ASNHGSGTSTAIQY
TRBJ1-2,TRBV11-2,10,ASSLAATGYT
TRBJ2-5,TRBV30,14,AWMRGLAGGLETQY
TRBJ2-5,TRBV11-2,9,ASSIQETQY
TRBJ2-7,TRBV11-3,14,ASSLHPDDSPYEQY
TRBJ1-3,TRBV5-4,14,ASSLGRGQPGNTIY
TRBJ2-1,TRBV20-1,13,SASPGLELYNEQF
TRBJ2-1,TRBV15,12,ATSREAGYNEQF
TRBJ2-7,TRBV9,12,ASSVALSSYEQY
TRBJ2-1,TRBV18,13,ASSPAGNPYNEQF
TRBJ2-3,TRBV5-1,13,ASSLSGAGTDTQY
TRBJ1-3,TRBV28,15,ASTAPPGVESGNTIY
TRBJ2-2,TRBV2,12,ASTRQANTGELF
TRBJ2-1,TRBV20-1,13,SARGLGTGQDEQF
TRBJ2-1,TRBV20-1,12,RALAGGIYNEQF
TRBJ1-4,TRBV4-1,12,ASSPAELNEKLF
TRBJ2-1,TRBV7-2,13,ASSFGSSSYNEQS
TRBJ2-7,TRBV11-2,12,ASSLGDWPYEQY
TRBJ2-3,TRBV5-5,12,ASSPSPNVDTQY
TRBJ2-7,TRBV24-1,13,ATSDSRGLSYEQY
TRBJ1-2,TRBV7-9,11,ASGITGRYGYT
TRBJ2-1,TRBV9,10,ASSANLNEQF
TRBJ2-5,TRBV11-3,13,ASSSPGDPQETQY
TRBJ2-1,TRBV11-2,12,ASSLVNQRGEQF
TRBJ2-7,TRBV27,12,ASSLRRNSYEQY
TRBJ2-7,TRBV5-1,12,ASSSYKDAYEQY
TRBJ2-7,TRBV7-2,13,ASRRYRGGSYEQY
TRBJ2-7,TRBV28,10,ASSVPSYEQY
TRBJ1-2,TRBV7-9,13,ASSRSDWFSDGYT
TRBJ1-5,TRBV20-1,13,SARMVGHHNQPQH
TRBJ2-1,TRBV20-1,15,SAREGQPFSSYNEQF
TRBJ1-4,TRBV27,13,ASSLRGRTNEKLF
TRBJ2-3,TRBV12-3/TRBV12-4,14,ASSPSPGGNTDTQY
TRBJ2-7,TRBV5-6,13,ASSPDPRAPYEQY
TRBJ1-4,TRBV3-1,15,ASSQDRPTAGNEKLF